This TCR beta chain was profiled in a study of CD8+ T cells in alopecia areata. About the study: The study gave tofacitinib for 6 to 18 months, then 6 months off drug. Study-wide points: Patients shared TCRs less clearly than mice did, possibly for HLA-related reasons.

TCR sequencing used cDNA made by reverse transcription of extracted RNA. The protocol was immunoSEQ multiplex PCR, while the TCRdb copy is restricted to in-frame clones and leaves out a portion. The repertoire holds about 220,000 clones, more than 45% seen once, with around 1.6% in the top ten. In regard to this clone: The antigen is undetermined.

Treatment defined: oral pan-JAK inhibitor, 5-10 mg twice daily. Alopecia areata patients had lesional scalp punch biopsies and peripheral blood taken from them. The CDR3 has 14 residues. Germline CDR1 is SGHRS and CDR2 is YFSETQ. Trimming took 0 bases from V and 8 from J, leaving 9 bases between them. The material sequenced was CD4+ T cells sorted from blood, taken at week 4, from a patient treated with tofacitinib. The J gene is TRBJ1-6, the V gene TRBV5-1; D not resolved. The TCR was taken from a human donor with alopecia areata. CDR3: CASSLGAIDSPLHF. The CDR3 DNA reads as TGCGCCAGCAGCTTGGGGGCCATAGATTCACCCCTCCACTTT.